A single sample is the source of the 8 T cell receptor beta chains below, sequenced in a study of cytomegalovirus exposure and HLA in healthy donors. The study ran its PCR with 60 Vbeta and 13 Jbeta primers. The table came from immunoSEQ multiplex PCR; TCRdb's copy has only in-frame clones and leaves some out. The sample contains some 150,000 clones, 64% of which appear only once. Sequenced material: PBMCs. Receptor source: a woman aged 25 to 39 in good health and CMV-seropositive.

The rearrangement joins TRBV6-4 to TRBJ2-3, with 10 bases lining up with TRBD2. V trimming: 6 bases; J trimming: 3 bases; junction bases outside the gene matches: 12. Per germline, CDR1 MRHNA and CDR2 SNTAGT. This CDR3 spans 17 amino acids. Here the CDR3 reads CASRVTSGEGLTDTQYF. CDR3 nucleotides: TGTGCCAGCAGAGTTACTAGCGGGGAAGGTTTGACAGATACGCAGTATTTT.

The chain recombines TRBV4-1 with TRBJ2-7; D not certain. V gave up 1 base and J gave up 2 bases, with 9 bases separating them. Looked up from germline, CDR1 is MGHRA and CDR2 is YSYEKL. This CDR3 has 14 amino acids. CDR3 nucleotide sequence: TGCGCCAGCAGCCAAGCCCAATTAGCCTACGAGCAGTACTTC. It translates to CASSQAQLAYEQYF.

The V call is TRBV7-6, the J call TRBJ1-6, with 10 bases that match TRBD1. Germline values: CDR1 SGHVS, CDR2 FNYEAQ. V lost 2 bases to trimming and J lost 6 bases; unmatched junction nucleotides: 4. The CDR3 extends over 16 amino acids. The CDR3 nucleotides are TGTGCCAGCAGCTTAACCGGGACAGGGGCTAATTCACCCCTCCACTTT. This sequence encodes CASSLTGTGANSPLHF.

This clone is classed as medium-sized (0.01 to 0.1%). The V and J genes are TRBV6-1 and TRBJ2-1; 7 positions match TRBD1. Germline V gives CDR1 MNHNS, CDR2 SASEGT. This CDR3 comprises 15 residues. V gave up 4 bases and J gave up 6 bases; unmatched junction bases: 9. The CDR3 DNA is TGTGCCAGCAGTGGTACAGGGGACATTTTCAATGAGCAGTTCTTC. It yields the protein CASSGTGDIFNEQFF.

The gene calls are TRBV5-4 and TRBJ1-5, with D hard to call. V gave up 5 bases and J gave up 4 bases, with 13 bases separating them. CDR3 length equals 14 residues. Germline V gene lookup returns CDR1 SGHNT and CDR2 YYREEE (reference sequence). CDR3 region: CASSLAGLNQPQHF. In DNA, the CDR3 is TGTGCCAGCAGTCTAGCCGGACTGAATCAGCCCCAGCATTTT.

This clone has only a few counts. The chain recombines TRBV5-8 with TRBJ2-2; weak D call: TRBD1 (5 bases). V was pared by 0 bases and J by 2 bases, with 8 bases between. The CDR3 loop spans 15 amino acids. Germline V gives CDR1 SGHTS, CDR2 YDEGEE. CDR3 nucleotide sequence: TGTGCCAGCAGCTTGGGTCAGGGAAACACCGGGGAGCTGTTTTTT. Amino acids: CASSLGQGNTGELFF.

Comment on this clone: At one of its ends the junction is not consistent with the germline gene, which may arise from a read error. The CDR3 loop reads CASSQGTNYGYIF. The DNA of the CDR3 is TGTGCCAGCAGCCAAGGAACTAACTATGGCTACATCTTC. This sequence joins TRBV14 and TRBJ1-2; unclear D gene. CDR1 and CDR2 (germline): SGHDN, FVKESK. This CDR3 has 13 residues.

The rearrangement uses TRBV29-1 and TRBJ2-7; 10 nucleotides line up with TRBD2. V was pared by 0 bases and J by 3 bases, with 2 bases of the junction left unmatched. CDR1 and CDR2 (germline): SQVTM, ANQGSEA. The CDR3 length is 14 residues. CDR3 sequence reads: CSVEDTSGVYEQYF. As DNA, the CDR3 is TGCAGCGTTGAAGACACTAGCGGGGTCTACGAGCAGTACTTC.